A single sample gave rise to the 16 T cell receptor beta chains below, sequenced in a study of CD8 T cells in Susac syndrome. RNA, at about 0.45 to 1 ug, was reverse transcribed with random hexamers. TCRdb passed the immunoSEQ multiplex PCR reads through MiXCR, listing each CDR3 protein once. The table includes 200,000 or so distinct CDR3 sequences, over 90% detected once. The specimen was CD4+ T cells from PBMCs. The receptors originated from a human donor with multiple sclerosis.

The CDR3 sequence: CASSRGDSEAFF. CDR3 nucleotides: TGCGCCAGCAGCCGAGGAGACAGTGAAGCTTTCTTT. J is TRBJ1-1 and V is TRBV4-1; weak D call: TRBD1 (5 bases). Germline assignment: CDR1 MGHRA and CDR2 YSYEKL. The ends were cut back, 4 bases at V and 7 bases at J, with 10 bases in the middle. This CDR3 is 12 amino acids long.

The CDR3 DNA sequence: TGTGCCAGCTGCCAGAGGAGCACAGATACGCAGTATTTT. Residues: CASCQRSTDTQYF. This chain uses TRBV12-3 or TRBV12-4 with TRBJ2-3, with no clear D. The length of the CDR3 is 13 residues. Trimming took off 8 bases at V and 0 bases at J, with 9 bases between the two ends.

The rearrangement joins TRBV27 to TRBJ2-3; D unclear. The V and J ends lost 6 bases and 1 base respectively, with 20 bases between them. CDR1 and CDR2 from the germline V gene are MNHEY and SMNVEV (reference sequence). This CDR3 is 17 amino acids long. CDR3 bases: TGTGCCAGCAGCCCGGCCTCGAGTAGTAAGGGCACAGATACGCAGTATTTT. Encoded protein: CASSPASSSKGTDTQYF.

The gene calls are TRBV6-1 and TRBJ2-2; unclear D gene. The germline CDR1 and CDR2 sequences are MNHNS and SASEGT. The CDR3 is made up of 13 amino acids. Trimming took off 5 bases at V and 3 bases at J, with 7 bases between the two ends. The CDR3 region has the DNA TGTGCCAGCAGTTTCCAGGACACCGGGGAGCTGTTTTTT. It codes for CASSFQDTGELFF.

This chain uses TRBV29-1 with TRBJ1-2, with a tentative D call TRBD1 (5 bases). CDR3 length: 16 residues. Trimming took off 6 bases at V and 1 base at J, with 21 bases between the two ends. Per the germline V gene, CDR1 is SQVTM and CDR2 is ANQGSEA. The CDR3 reads CSVDDEGRAFNYGYTF. CDR3 coding DNA: TGCAGCGTGGATGACGAGGGCAGGGCCTTTAACTATGGCTACACCTTC.

CDR3 DNA sequence: TGCGCCAGCAGCCAAGGGGTGACTAGCGGTAAAGAGACCCAGTACTTC. Translating gives CASSQGVTSGKETQYF. This sequence joins TRBV4-1 and TRBJ2-5; 9 bases fit TRBD2. With 1 base clipped from V and 3 bases from J, the junction kept 6 bases outside the gene matches. CDR3 length: 16 residues. Germline values: CDR1 MGHRA, CDR2 YSYEKL.

This clonotype came up a few times. V is TRBV7-3 and J is TRBJ1-1; tentative D call: TRBD1 (6 bases). Per the germline V gene, CDR1 is SGHTA and CDR2 is FQGTGA. CDR3 size: 13 residues. V shed 4 bases and J shed 2 bases, with 8 bases lying between them. The CDR3 protein is CASSSGVNTEAFF. The DNA for the CDR3 is TGTGCCAGCAGCTCAGGGGTTAACACTGAAGCTTTCTTT.

The V and J genes are TRBV20-1 and TRBJ2-7, with D perhaps given as TRBD1 or TRBD2 (5 bases each). Germline values: CDR1 DFQATT, CDR2 SNEGSKA (reference sequence). Trimming left V 1 base short and J 4 bases short, with 14 bases between. The CDR3 sequence is 14 residues long. CDR3 nucleotide sequence: TGCAGTGCTAGAGCACAGGCACGAGGGTACGAGCAGTACTTC. Residues: CSARAQARGYEQYF.

The chain joins TRBV20-1 to TRBJ2-1; 8 bases align to TRBD2. This CDR3 region has 14 residues. Germline assignment: CDR1 DFQATT and CDR2 SNEGSKA (reference sequence). The V and J ends lost 4 bases and 7 bases, in that order; junction bases with no gene match: 9. The CDR3 here is CSATLGREVNEQFF. In nucleotides, the CDR3 is TGCAGTGCTACTCTTGGGCGGGAGGTAAATGAGCAGTTCTTC.

The J gene is TRBJ2-3, the V gene TRBV7-9, with D perhaps given as TRBD1 or TRBD2 (5 bases each). The germline CDR1 and CDR2 sequences are SEHNR and FQNEAQ (reference sequence). Trimming stripped 5 bases from V and 4 bases from J, with 16 bases between. The length of the CDR3 is 15 residues. In nucleotides, the CDR3 is TGTGCCAGCAGCCCAGACTACCTAGGGGCAGATACGCAGTATTTT. Amino acids: CASSPDYLGADTQYF.

The chain carries TRBV20-1 and TRBJ2-5, with TRBD2 matching 16 bases. This CDR3 is 15 amino acids long. V lost 5 bases, J lost 4 bases, and 4 bases stayed unmatched. Germline V gene sequence: CDR1 DFQATT, CDR2 SNEGSKA (reference sequence). The CDR3 coding sequence is TGCAGTGCTGGGACTAGCGGGAGGGCCTCAGAGACCCAGTACTTC. It translates to CSAGTSGRASETQYF.

A single count supports this clonotype. The chain joins TRBV29-1 to TRBJ2-7; D is tentatively TRBD1 or TRBD2 (5 bases each). CDR3 length equals 13 residues. Germline assignment: CDR1 SQVTM and CDR2 ANQGSEA. V was trimmed by 3 bases and J by 6 bases, leaving 15 bases between them. The CDR3 is CSVDWGIGGEQYF. CDR3 bases: TGCAGCGTTGATTGGGGGATCGGAGGCGAGCAGTACTTC.

The chain combines TRBV7-9 with TRBJ2-3; 8 bases align to TRBD2. Germline values: CDR1 SEHNR, CDR2 FQNEAQ (reference sequence). The CDR3 has 15 residues. Trimming took 7 bases from V and 3 from J; bases not matched to a gene: 9. CDR3 DNA: TGTGCCAGCACCATCTGGACTAGCTGGACAGATACGCAGTATTTT. As protein: CASTIWTSWTDTQYF.

This chain links TRBV29-1 with TRBJ2-5; D remains ambiguous. The CDR3 loop spans 12 amino acids. Germline-derived CDR1 and CDR2 are SQVTM and ANQGSEA. The V end was cut by 6 bases, the J end by 5 bases, with 13 bases between. CDR3: CSVYKDVETQYF. CDR3 bases: TGCAGCGTCTACAAAGATGTCGAGACCCAGTACTTC.

The V gene is TRBV5-1, the J gene TRBJ1-2; D call uncertain. Per germline, CDR1 SGHRS and CDR2 YFSETQ. The CDR3 covers 16 residues. Trimming removed 0 bases from V and 1 base from J, with 13 bases in between. The CDR3 DNA is TGCGCCAGCAGCTTGGCGGACGGAAGGTATAACTATGGCTACACCTTC. Translating gives CASSLADGRYNYGYTF.

This clonotype was seen only once. The chain combines TRBV11-3 with TRBJ2-5, with D maybe TRBD1 (7 bases). From germline, CDR1 is SGHNT and CDR2 YENEEA. The CDR3 length is 18 residues. The ends were cut back, 5 bases at V and 6 bases at J, with 28 bases in the middle. CDR3: CASSPGGLAGPARKTQYF. The CDR3 DNA sequence: TGTGCCAGCAGCCCAGGGGGGTTGGCGGGACCCGCCCGGAAGACCCAGTACTTC.